The subject of this entry is one T cell receptor beta chain. Its specificity is unknown. The sample is drawn from a study of shared clonotypes between healthy human individuals. Looking at the study overall: Each donor's CD4 naive and CD4 memory cells filled three plates apiece, CD8 naive two, and CD8 memory one. Study-wide findings and caveats: Investigators collected only blood, and repertoires in tissues likely differ.

How the authors handled the data: ImmunoSEQ supplied junction-only sequences lacking quality scores, so filtering was different. Data came from immunoSEQ multiplex PCR; TCRdb stores just in-frame clones and leaves some out. From that table come the V and J calls and clone size; the DNA was used to work out D and trimming. The sample holds fewer than 1.8 million clones, less than 99% seen once. CDR1 is SGHRS and CDR2 is YFSETQ in the germline V gene. Trimming took 1 base from V and 1 from J; bases not matched to a gene: 4. There are 15 residues in the CDR3. The chain combines TRBV5-1 with TRBJ2-5; 7 bases are shared with TRBD1. The material sequenced was naive CD4+ T cells sorted from blood. Subset indicated: CD45RA+ positively selected. The TCR originated in a man younger than 40 in good health. The CDR3 nucleotides read TGCGCCAGCAGCTTGTTCGGGACAGTCCAAGAGACCCAGTACTTC. It is translated as CASSLFGTVQETQYF.